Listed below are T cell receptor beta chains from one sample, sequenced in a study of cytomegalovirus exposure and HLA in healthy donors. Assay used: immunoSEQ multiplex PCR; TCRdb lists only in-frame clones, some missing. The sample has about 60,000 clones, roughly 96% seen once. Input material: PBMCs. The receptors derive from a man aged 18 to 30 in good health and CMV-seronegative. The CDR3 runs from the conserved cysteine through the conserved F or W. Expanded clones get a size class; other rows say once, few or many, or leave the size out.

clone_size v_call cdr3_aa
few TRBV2 CATKAQEQYF
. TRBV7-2 CASSRSLVDTQYF
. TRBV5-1 CASSFLAGDPNTGELFF
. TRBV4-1 CASSHGGLADNEQFF
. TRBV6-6 CASSPGDPGANVLTF
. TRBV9 CASSVEGQGGGEQFF
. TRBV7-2 CASSLEIRRNEQFF
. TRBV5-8 CASSFSETQYF
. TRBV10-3 CAISVGSQETQYF
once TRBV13 CASSLGQGYYYGYTF
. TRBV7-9 CASSLTRESDEQFF
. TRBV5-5 CASSLGGMEQFF
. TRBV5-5 CASSSLFGGSYNEQFF
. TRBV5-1 CASSFFPPQKAPVRDGYTF
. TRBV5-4 CASSLAGEREGWEQFF
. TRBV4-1 CASSQEPHSSGNTIYF
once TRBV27 CASSLHRASEKLFF
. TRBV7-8 CASSTRQPYEQYF
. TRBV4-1 CASSQAGPDTQYF
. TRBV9 CASSVGGTNQPQHF
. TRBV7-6 CASSLAGVTNTGELFF
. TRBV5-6 CASPLRRGWEDTQYF
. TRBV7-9 CASSLLALEQGTYGYTF
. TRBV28 CATIQETQYF
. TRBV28 CASSLSETQYF
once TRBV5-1 CASSLTASGYNEQFF
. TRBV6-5 CASRSGTGVNEQFF
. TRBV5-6 CASSWGTSGSHGEQFF
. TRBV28 CASSLGSVSSYEQYF
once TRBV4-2 CASSQAAGQVTEAFF
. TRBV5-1 CASSWASQETQYF
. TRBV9 CASSLDREAEAFF
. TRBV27 CASSYRLRGIYEQYF
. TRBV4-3 CASSQVAASYNEQFF
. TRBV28 CASNLEVNEKLFF
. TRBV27 CASSLLVRGRPDGYTF
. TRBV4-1 CASSHLRGEAPHEQYF
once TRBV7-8 CASSLASIAEGAYGYTF
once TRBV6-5 CASSSRGFVYGYTF
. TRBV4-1 CASSQDWRRENYEQYF